This TCR beta chain was captured by sequencing in a study of CD8 T cells in ankylosing spondylitis. TCRdb analysed the 5' RACE reads with MiXCR anew, one entry per CDR3 protein. The sample carries 350,000 to 450,000 distinct CDR3 sequences, roughly 20% recorded once. This clonotype was obtained from a male donor with ankylosing spondylitis or in good health (not recorded which). Sequences were obtained from blood, either unsorted or a sorted T cell fraction (not recorded which).

This chain's CDR3 is CSARARTGELFF. The CDR3 DNA reads TGCAGTGCTAGAGCACGGACCGGGGAGCTGTTTTTT. The V gene is TRBV20-1, the J gene TRBJ2-2, with D unclear. Looked up from germline, CDR1 is DFQATT and CDR2 is SNEGSKA (reference sequence). This CDR3 comprises 12 residues. The V end was cut by 1 base, the J end by 5 bases, with 5 bases between.